This T cell receptor beta chain was observed in a study of PD-L1 blockade in urothelial cancer. Turning to the study itself: Atezolizumab was started by patients in the mid-2010s at 1,200 mg intravenously every 3 weeks. Study outcomes and limitations: It was durable-benefit patients whose tumor-associated blood clones expanded more at 3 weeks. A below-median TCR clonality in blood before treatment predicted better survival.

The CDR3 covers 16 residues. Germline-derived CDR1 and CDR2 are SGHAT and FQNNGV. Trimming took off 2 bases at V and 1 base at J, with 11 bases between the two ends. Method: immunoSEQ multiplex PCR; TCRdb's copy keeps in-frame clones and lacks some. The table shows around 80,000 clones, with roughly 90% occurring only once. Notes on this clone: Its antigen is unknown.

The J gene is TRBJ2-2, the V gene TRBV11-2; D ambiguous. This material consisted of PBMCs, taken around atezolizumab (anti-PD-L1) treatment. The source is a woman in her 70s with urothelial cancer. CDR3 residues: CASSLFWSENTGELFF. The CDR3 DNA reads TGTGCCAGCAGCTTATTTTGGAGTGAGAACACCGGGGAGCTGTTTTTT.